This TCR beta chain was sequenced in a study of regulatory T cells in long-lasting Graves disease. Study-wide results and caveats: TCR diversity was lower in persistent Graves' patients than in newly diagnosed ones.

Noted time point: newly diagnosed GD, antithyroid drugs for less than 3 months. The TCR library was made from RNA extracted from PBMCs. This clonotype was counted ten times or more. Its antigen is currently unknown. The CDR3 consists of 15 residues. The J segment lost 1 base and the V segment lost 5 bases, leaving 3 bases of the junction unmatched. CDR1 and CDR2 (germline): SGHAT, FQNNGV. Construction of the TCR beta libraries employed iRepertoire HTBI primers in conjunction with Arm-PCR of CDR3 regions. TCRdb re-called the multiplex PCR reads with MiXCR, one entry per CDR3 protein. The table records fewer than 500,000 distinct CDR3 sequences, 15% to 20% of them present only once. This sample also belongs to another study, concerning T cells in Graves' hyperthyroidism and ophthalmopathy. That work contributes: Patients were aged 18 to 65, had disease duration under 2 months, and had newly diagnosed hyperthyroidism. In the first-round RT-PCR of the TCR CDR3, the HTBI primer set was used.

This clonotype was obtained from a man aged 40-49 years with Graves disease. The material was peripheral blood mononuclear cells (PBMCs), obtained at new diagnosis, from a patient treated with antithyroid drugs. This chain connects TRBV11-2 to TRBJ2-4; 9 bases agree with TRBD1. DNA of the CDR3: TGTGCCAGCAGCCTCGGGACAGGGGCCAAAAACATTCAGTACTTC. This sequence encodes CASSLGTGAKNIQYF. Supplemented by reference TRBV11-2 and TRBJ2-4, the full variable domain reads EAGVAQSPRYKIIEKRQSVAFWCNPISGHATLYWYQQILGQGPKLLIQFQNNGVVDDSQLPKDRFSAERLKGVDSTLKIQPAKLEDSAVYLCASSLGTGAKNIQYFGAGTRLSVL.